The clone carrying this T cell receptor beta chain was seen only a few times. The target antigen is unknown. The CDR3 loop spans 15 amino acids. V was clipped by 0 bases and J by 8 bases, with 15 bases between them. CDR1 SGHRS and CDR2 YFSETQ come from the germline V gene. The data were taken from a study of beta chain features in type 1 diabetes. Reverse transcribing all isolated RNA meant expressed TCRB transcripts were sequenced. Assay: immunoSEQ multiplex PCR; the TCRdb copy retains only in-frame clones and omits some. Among 150,000 to 190,000 clones listed, 11% were seen once. By way of CD45RO/CCR7/CD25/CD127/CD95/CD27, the CD4+ regulatory, stem cell-like memory, central memory and naive cells were sorted. General observations from the study: In all four CD4+ subsets, TCRB CDR3 length was significantly, moderately reduced in type 1 diabetes.

The sequence came from a man aged 18 to 35 in good health. Sequencing used central memory CD4+ T cells from blood. The chain joins TRBV5-1 to TRBJ1-5; D is perhaps TRBD1 (6 bases). The CDR3 region has the DNA TGCGCCAGCAGCTTGGGTGCGGCAGGGGAAGAGCCCCAGCATTTT. It is translated as CASSLGAAGEEPQHF.